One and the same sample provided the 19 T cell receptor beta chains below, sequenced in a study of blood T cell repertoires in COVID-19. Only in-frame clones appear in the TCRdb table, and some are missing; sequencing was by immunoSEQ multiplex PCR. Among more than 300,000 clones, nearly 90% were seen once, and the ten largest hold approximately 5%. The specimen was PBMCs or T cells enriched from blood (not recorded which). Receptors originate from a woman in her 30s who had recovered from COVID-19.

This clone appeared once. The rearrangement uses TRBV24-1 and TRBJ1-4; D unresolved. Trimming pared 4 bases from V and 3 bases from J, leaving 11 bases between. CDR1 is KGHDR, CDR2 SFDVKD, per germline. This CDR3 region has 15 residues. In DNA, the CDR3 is TGTGCCACCAGTGACCGGGTCCCTTCTAATGAAAAACTGTTTTTT. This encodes CATSDRVPSNEKLFF.

CDR3: CASSLVGQANSNYGYTF. The DNA for the CDR3 is TGTGCCAGCAGCTTGGTTGGACAGGCGAACTCTAACTATGGCTACACCTTC. The V and J genes are TRBV5-6 and TRBJ1-2; TRBD1 aligns across 7 bases. There are 17 residues in the CDR3. CDR1 is SGHDT, CDR2 YYEEEE, per germline. The V gene end was trimmed by 0 bases and the J gene end by 0 bases; junction bases not matched to a gene: 8.

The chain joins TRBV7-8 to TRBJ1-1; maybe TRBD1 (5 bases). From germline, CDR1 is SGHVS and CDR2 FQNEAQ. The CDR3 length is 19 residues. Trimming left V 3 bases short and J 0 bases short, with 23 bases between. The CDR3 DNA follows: TGTGCCAGCAGCTTCAGAACGGCAAAACGACAGTTAATGAACACTGAAGCTTTCTTT. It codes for CASSFRTAKRQLMNTEAFF. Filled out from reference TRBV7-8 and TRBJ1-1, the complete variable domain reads GAGVSQSPRYKVAKRGQDVALRCDPISGHVSLFWYQQALGQGPEFLTYFQNEAQLDKSGLPSDRFFAERPEGSVSTLKIQRTQQEDSAVYLCASSFRTAKRQLMNTEAFFGQGTRLTVV.

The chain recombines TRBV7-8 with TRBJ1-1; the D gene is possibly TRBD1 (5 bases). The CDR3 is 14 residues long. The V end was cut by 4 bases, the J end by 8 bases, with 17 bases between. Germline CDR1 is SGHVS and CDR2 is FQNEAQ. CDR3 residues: CASSSYKGGAEAFF. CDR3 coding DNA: TGTGCCAGCAGCTCATATAAGGGCGGGGCAGAAGCTTTCTTT.

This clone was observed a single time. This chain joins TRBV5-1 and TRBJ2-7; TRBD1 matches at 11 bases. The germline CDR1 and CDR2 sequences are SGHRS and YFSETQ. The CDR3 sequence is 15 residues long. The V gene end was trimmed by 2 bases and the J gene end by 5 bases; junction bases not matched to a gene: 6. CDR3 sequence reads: CASSFPDRGRHEQYF. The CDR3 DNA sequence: TGCGCCAGCAGCTTTCCGGACAGGGGGCGACACGAGCAGTACTTC.

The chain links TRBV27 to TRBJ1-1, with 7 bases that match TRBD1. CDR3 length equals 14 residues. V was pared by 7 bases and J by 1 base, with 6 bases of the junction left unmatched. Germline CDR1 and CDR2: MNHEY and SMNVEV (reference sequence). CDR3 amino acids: CASTFRTGNTEAFF. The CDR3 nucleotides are TGTGCCAGCACATTCCGGACAGGGAACACTGAAGCTTTCTTT.

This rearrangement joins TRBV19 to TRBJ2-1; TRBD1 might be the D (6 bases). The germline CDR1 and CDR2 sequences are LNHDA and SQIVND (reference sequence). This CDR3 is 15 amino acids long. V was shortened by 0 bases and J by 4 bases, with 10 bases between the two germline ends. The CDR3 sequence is CASSIDRDTYNEQFF. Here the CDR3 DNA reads TGTGCCAGTAGTATAGACCGGGACACATACAATGAGCAGTTCTTC.

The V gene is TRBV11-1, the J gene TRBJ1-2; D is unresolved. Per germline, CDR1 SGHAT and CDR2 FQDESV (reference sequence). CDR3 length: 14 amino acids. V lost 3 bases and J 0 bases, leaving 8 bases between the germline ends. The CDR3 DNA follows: TGTGCCAGCAGCTTGGGCACAACTAACTATGGCTACACCTTC. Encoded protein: CASSLGTTNYGYTF.

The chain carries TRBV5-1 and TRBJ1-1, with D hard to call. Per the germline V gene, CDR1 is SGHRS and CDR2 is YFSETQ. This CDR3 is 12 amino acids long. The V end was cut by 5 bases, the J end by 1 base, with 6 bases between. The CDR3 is CASRVGNTEAFF. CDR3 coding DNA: TGCGCCAGCAGAGTCGGGAACACTGAAGCTTTCTTT.

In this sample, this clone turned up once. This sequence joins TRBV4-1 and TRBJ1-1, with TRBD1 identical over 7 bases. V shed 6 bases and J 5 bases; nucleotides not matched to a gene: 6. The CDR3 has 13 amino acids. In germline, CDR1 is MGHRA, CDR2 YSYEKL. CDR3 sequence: CASRGQPGTEAFF. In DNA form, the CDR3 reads TGCGCCAGCAGGGGACAGCCGGGGACTGAAGCTTTCTTT.

CDR3 sequence (DNA): TGTGCCAGCAGTAGTCTCGGGAGTGCTAACTATGGCTACACCTTC. Its protein is CASSSLGSANYGYTF. This chain links TRBV27 with TRBJ1-2; D is ambiguous. Trimming removed 5 bases from V and 0 bases from J, with 13 bases in between. The germline CDR1 and CDR2 sequences are MNHEY and SMNVEV (reference sequence). This CDR3 comprises 15 residues.

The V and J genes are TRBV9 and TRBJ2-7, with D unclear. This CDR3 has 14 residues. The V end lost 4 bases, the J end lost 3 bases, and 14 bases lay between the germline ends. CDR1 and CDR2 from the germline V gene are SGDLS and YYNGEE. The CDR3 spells CASSPLVNDYEQYF. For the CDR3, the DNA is TGTGCCAGCAGCCCCTTAGTCAACGACTACGAGCAGTACTTC.

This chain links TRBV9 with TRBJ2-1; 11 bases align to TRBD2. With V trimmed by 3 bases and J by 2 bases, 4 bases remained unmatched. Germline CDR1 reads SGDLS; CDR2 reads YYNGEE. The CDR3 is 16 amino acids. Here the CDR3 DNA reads TGTGCCAGCAGCGGGTTAGCGGGGGGGGCCTACAATGAGCAGTTCTTC. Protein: CASSGLAGGAYNEQFF.

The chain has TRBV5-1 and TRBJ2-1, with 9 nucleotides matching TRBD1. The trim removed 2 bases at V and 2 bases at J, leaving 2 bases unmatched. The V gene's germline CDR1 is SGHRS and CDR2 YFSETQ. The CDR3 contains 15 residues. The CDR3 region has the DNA TGCGCCAGCAGCTTAAGGACAGGGGCCTACAATGAGCAGTTCTTC. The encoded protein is CASSLRTGAYNEQFF.

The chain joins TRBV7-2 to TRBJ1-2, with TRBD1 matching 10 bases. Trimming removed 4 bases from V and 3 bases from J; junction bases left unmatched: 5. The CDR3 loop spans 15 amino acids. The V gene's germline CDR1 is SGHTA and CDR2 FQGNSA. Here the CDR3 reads CASSSGTGAYYGYTF. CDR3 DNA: TGTGCCAGCAGCTCGGGGACAGGGGCCTACTATGGCTACACCTTC.

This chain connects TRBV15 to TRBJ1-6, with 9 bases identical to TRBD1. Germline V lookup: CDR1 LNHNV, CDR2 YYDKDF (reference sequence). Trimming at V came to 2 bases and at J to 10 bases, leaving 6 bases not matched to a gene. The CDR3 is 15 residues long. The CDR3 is CATSRKGQGGSPLHF. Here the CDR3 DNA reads TGTGCCACCAGCAGAAAGGGACAGGGAGGGTCACCCCTCCACTTT.

The DNA of the CDR3 is TGTGCCAGCAGCTTAGGGTCAGGGATTAGCAATCAGCCCCAGCATTTT. Protein sequence: CASSLGSGISNQPQHF. V is TRBV7-2 and J is TRBJ1-5; a weak D match, TRBD1 (5 bases). This CDR3 has 16 residues. Germline-derived CDR1 and CDR2 are SGHTA and FQGNSA. V was clipped by 1 base and J by 0 bases, with 10 bases between them.

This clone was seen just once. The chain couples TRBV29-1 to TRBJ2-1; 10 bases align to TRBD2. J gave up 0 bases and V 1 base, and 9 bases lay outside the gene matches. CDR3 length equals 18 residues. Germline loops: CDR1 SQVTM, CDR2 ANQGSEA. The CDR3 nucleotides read TGCAGCGTTGAAGGGCTAGCGGGGGCCAGGAGCTCCTACAATGAGCAGTTCTTC. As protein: CSVEGLAGARSSYNEQFF.

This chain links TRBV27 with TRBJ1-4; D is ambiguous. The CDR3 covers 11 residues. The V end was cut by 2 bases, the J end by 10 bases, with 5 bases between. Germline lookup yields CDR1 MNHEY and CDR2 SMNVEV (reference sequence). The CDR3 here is CASSLGGKLFF. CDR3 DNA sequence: TGTGCCAGCAGTTTAGGAGGAAAACTGTTTTTT.